The rows below give T cell receptor beta chains drawn from one sample of a study. TCRdb used MiXCR to reprocess the RT-PCR reads, holding one entry per CDR3 protein. The sample consists of 550,000 to 750,000 distinct CDR3 sequences, 12% to 15% of them appearing once. The sequencing input was memory CD4+ T cells from blood. All receptors derive from a female donor in good health, serving as a healthy control. CDR3s include the opening cysteine and the closing phenylalanine or tryptophan. Fields, in order: J gene, D gene, V gene, clone size, CDR3 protein, CDR3 DNA. The D gene is left open where the match is weak. Size tells how often a clone was seen (once, few, many) or the class of an expanded clone, and some rows leave it out.

J gene: TRBJ2-2; D gene: TRBD1; V gene: TRBV12-3/TRBV12-4; clone size: -; CDR3 protein: CASSLIKTGYTGELFF; CDR3 DNA: TGTGCCAGCAGTTTAATTAAGACAGGGTACACCGGGGAGCTGTTTTTT
J gene: TRBJ2-3; D gene: -; V gene: TRBV5-6; clone size: -; CDR3 protein: CASSLVRTRGDTQYF; CDR3 DNA: TGTGCCAGCAGCTTGGTGCGGACTAGGGGGGATACGCAGTATTTT
J gene: TRBJ2-1; D gene: -; V gene: TRBV11-1; clone size: few; CDR3 protein: CASSLLDSYNEQFF; CDR3 DNA: TGTGCCAGCAGCTTACTAGACTCCTACAATGAGCAGTTCTTC
J gene: TRBJ2-2; D gene: -; V gene: TRBV5-1; clone size: -; CDR3 protein: CASSFSVGELFF; CDR3 DNA: TGCGCCAGCAGCTTTTCGGTCGGGGAGCTGTTTTTT
J gene: TRBJ2-1; D gene: TRBD2; V gene: TRBV20-1; clone size: many; CDR3 protein: CSATTSGSTSYNEQFF; CDR3 DNA: TGCAGTGCTACGACTAGCGGGAGTACCTCCTACAATGAGCAGTTCTTC
J gene: TRBJ2-7; D gene: TRBD1; V gene: TRBV6-2/TRBV6-3; clone size: -; CDR3 protein: CASSPRDRDDYEQYF; CDR3 DNA: TGTGCCAGCAGTCCCCGGGACAGGGACGACTACGAGCAGTACTTC
J gene: TRBJ2-1; D gene: -; V gene: TRBV12-3/TRBV12-4; clone size: few; CDR3 protein: CASSLDGGKDEQFF; CDR3 DNA: TGTGCCAGCAGTTTGGATGGGGGAAAGGATGAGCAGTTCTTC
J gene: TRBJ1-2; D gene: -; V gene: TRBV12-3/TRBV12-4; clone size: -; CDR3 protein: CASSTPTGYNYGYTF; CDR3 DNA: TGTGCCAGCAGTACTCCCACAGGGTACAACTATGGCTACACCTTC
J gene: TRBJ1-4; D gene: -; V gene: TRBV3-1; clone size: -; CDR3 protein: CAGSQVDRSPTNEKLFF; CDR3 DNA: TGTGCCGGCAGCCAAGTTGACAGATCCCCAACTAATGAAAAACTGTTTTTT
J gene: TRBJ1-5; D gene: -; V gene: TRBV12-3/TRBV12-4; clone size: -; CDR3 protein: CASTLGQIGNQPQHF; CDR3 DNA: TGTGCCAGCACCCTTGGACAGATTGGCAATCAGCCCCAGCATTTT
J gene: TRBJ1-4; D gene: TRBD1; V gene: TRBV10-3; clone size: -; CDR3 protein: CAISEGEGAPSTNEKLFF; CDR3 DNA: TGTGCCATCAGTGAGGGGGAGGGGGCGCCTTCAACTAATGAAAAACTGTTTTTT
J gene: TRBJ1-2; D gene: TRBD1; V gene: TRBV4-2; clone size: -; CDR3 protein: CASSVRGQGARGYTF; CDR3 DNA: TGTGCCAGCAGCGTTCGGGGACAGGGGGCGCGCGGCTACACCTTC
J gene: TRBJ1-4; D gene: -; V gene: TRBV29-1; clone size: -; CDR3 protein: CSVGRGLNEKLFF; CDR3 DNA: TGCAGCGTTGGTCGGGGGTTGAATGAAAAACTGTTTTTT
J gene: TRBJ1-3; D gene: -; V gene: TRBV7-2; clone size: few; CDR3 protein: CASSLTQARSGNTIYF; CDR3 DNA: TGTGCCAGCAGCTTAACGCAGGCCCGCTCTGGAAACACCATATATTTT
J gene: TRBJ2-3; D gene: -; V gene: TRBV5-1; clone size: few; CDR3 protein: CASSPTPGSSTDTQYF; CDR3 DNA: TGCGCCAGCAGCCCCACACCGGGATCTAGCACAGATACGCAGTATTTT
J gene: TRBJ2-3; D gene: TRBD1; V gene: TRBV11-3; clone size: few; CDR3 protein: CASSWTGIDTQYF; CDR3 DNA: TGTGCCAGCAGTTGGACAGGGATCGATACGCAGTATTTT
J gene: TRBJ2-3; D gene: -; V gene: TRBV7-2; clone size: many; CDR3 protein: CASGRTTDTQYF; CDR3 DNA: TGTGCCAGCGGGAGGACCACAGATACGCAGTATTTT
J gene: TRBJ2-2; D gene: TRBD1; V gene: TRBV7-2; clone size: many; CDR3 protein: CASSRGTVDTGELFF; CDR3 DNA: TGTGCCAGCAGCCGAGGGACAGTCGACACCGGGGAGCTGTTTTTT
J gene: TRBJ1-6; D gene: -; V gene: TRBV25-1; clone size: -; CDR3 protein: CASSDAREGWRNSPLHF; CDR3 DNA: TGTGCCAGCAGTGATGCAAGGGAAGGGTGGAGGAATTCACCCCTCCACTTT
J gene: TRBJ2-1; D gene: -; V gene: TRBV7-2; clone size: -; CDR3 protein: CASSLVGYIAGEQFF; CDR3 DNA: TGTGCCAGCAGCTTAGTGGGCTATATTGCGGGGGAGCAGTTCTTC
J gene: TRBJ1-2; D gene: -; V gene: TRBV5-4; clone size: once; CDR3 protein: CASSLLADYGYTF; CDR3 DNA: TGTGCCAGCAGCTTACTTGCTGACTATGGCTACACCTTC
J gene: TRBJ2-7; D gene: TRBD2; V gene: TRBV7-2; clone size: few; CDR3 protein: CASSRPGLAVYEQYF; CDR3 DNA: TGTGCCAGCAGCCGTCCGGGACTAGCGGTCTACGAGCAGTACTTC
J gene: TRBJ2-5; D gene: TRBD2; V gene: TRBV7-2; clone size: -; CDR3 protein: CASSPGVGGLAEETQYF; CDR3 DNA: TGTGCCAGCAGCCCCGGTGTTGGGGGTCTAGCGGAAGAGACCCAGTACTTC
J gene: TRBJ1-1; D gene: -; V gene: TRBV20-1; clone size: -; CDR3 protein: CSASLPLTTNTEAFF; CDR3 DNA: TGCAGTGCTAGTCTACCTCTCACAACGAACACTGAAGCTTTCTTT
J gene: TRBJ2-2; D gene: -; V gene: TRBV7-2; clone size: few; CDR3 protein: CASSLLVDTGELFF; CDR3 DNA: TGTGCCAGCAGCTTACTGGTGGACACCGGGGAGCTGTTTTTT
J gene: TRBJ1-2; D gene: -; V gene: TRBV20-1; clone size: -; CDR3 protein: CSGSLDGAAYGYTF; CDR3 DNA: TGCAGTGGTAGCCTGGATGGGGCGGCCTATGGCTACACCTTC
J gene: TRBJ1-2; D gene: TRBD1; V gene: TRBV4-2; clone size: few; CDR3 protein: CASSHLDRGYYGYTF; CDR3 DNA: TGTGCCAGCAGTCACCTCGACAGGGGCTACTATGGCTACACCTTC
J gene: TRBJ2-3; D gene: -; V gene: TRBV7-3; clone size: few; CDR3 protein: CASSTGTRTDTQYF; CDR3 DNA: TGTGCCAGCAGCACCGGGACTCGTACAGATACGCAGTATTTT
J gene: TRBJ1-2; D gene: -; V gene: TRBV28; clone size: -; CDR3 protein: CASRTPDINYGYTF; CDR3 DNA: TGTGCCAGCAGGACCCCGGACATCAACTATGGCTACACCTTC
J gene: TRBJ2-7; D gene: -; V gene: TRBV7-9; clone size: -; CDR3 protein: CASSLDHGSYEQYF; CDR3 DNA: TGTGCCAGCAGCTTAGATCACGGCTCCTACGAGCAGTACTTC
J gene: TRBJ1-5; D gene: TRBD1; V gene: TRBV28; clone size: few; CDR3 protein: CASSLLDRDTQPQHF; CDR3 DNA: TGTGCCAGCAGCCTCCTTGACAGGGATACTCAGCCCCAGCATTTT
J gene: TRBJ1-4; D gene: -; V gene: TRBV4-3; clone size: few; CDR3 protein: CASSQGGWVNEKLFF; CDR3 DNA: TGCGCCAGCAGCCAAGGAGGTTGGGTTAATGAAAAACTGTTTTTT
J gene: TRBJ1-4; D gene: -; V gene: TRBV7-9; clone size: -; CDR3 protein: CASSSAVPVLFF; CDR3 DNA: TGTGCCAGCAGCTCTGCGGTCCCGGTGCTGTTTTTT
J gene: TRBJ1-1; D gene: TRBD1; V gene: TRBV18; clone size: many; CDR3 protein: CASSGQVNTEAFF; CDR3 DNA: TGTGCCAGCAGCGGACAGGTGAACACTGAAGCTTTCTTT